These 21 T cell receptor beta chains came from one sample sequenced in a study of tumor-infiltrating lymphocytes in primary liver carcinoma. Germline DNA was extracted alongside blood RNA, which was obtained from unsorted whole blood. Constant-region priming of approximately 500 ng total RNA yielded TCR beta cDNA. ARM-PCR, slightly modified, supplied the TCR beta libraries through three nested multiplex PCR rounds. The first two PCR rounds used TRBV1-TRBV30 primers with a Cbeta primer, approximately 9 cycles each. In TCRdb, the multiplex PCR reads were re-called with MiXCR into one record per CDR3 protein. The table records 150,000 to 200,000 distinct CDR3 sequences, over 45% of them present only once. The sequencing input was peripheral blood. The receptors originated from a man aged 40-49 years with primary liver carcinoma and hepatitis B virus infection.

With regard to this clonotype: With a much larger clone just one base away, this may be a read error. This chain links TRBV11-2 with TRBJ2-7; D is unclear. The CDR3 spans 13 residues. Germline CDR1 and CDR2: SGHAT and FQNNGV. Trimming took off 11 bases at V and 2 bases at J, with 16 bases between the two ends. As DNA, the CDR3 is TGTGCCTGCACCCAACAATCTCCCTACGAGCAGTACTTC. Protein: CACTQQSPYEQYF.

Worth noting for this clonotype: A read error is possible here, since a much larger clone lies one base away. The chain recombines TRBV29-1 with TRBJ2-7; D is unresolved. This CDR3 region has 10 residues. Trimming took 7 bases from V and 7 from J, leaving 11 bases between them. Germline values: CDR1 SQVTM, CDR2 ANQGSEA. CDR3 amino acids: CSAVDGEQYF. CDR3 bases: TGCAGCGCTGTTGACGGGGAGCAGTACTTC.

V usage is TRBV11-3 and J usage is TRBJ2-2; TRBD2 is a possible D gene (5 bases). CDR1 is SGHNT, CDR2 YENEEA, per germline. Trimming left V 1 base short and J 2 bases short, with 11 bases between. The CDR3 is made up of 16 amino acids. CDR3 nucleotide sequence: TGTGCCAGCAGCTTAGTGGCGGGCCTTAACACCGGGGAGCTGTTTTTT. Translation gives CASSLVAGLNTGELFF.

With regard to this clonotype: A much larger clone differs from this one at a single base, so this may be a read error. This chain connects TRBV4-2 to TRBJ1-6, with no clear D. This CDR3 has 13 residues. CDR1 is LGHNA and CDR2 is YNFKEQ in the germline V gene. As DNA, the CDR3 is TGTGCCAGCAGCCAGGAAATGGATTCACCCCCCCACTTT. As protein: CASSQEMDSPPHF.

Comments on this clonotype: Mismatch with germline at one junction end may stem from a read error. The genes are TRBV28 and TRBJ2-2; TRBD1 might be the D (5 bases). CDR1 is MDHEN and CDR2 is SYDVKM in the germline V gene. The CDR3 consists of 12 residues. Here the CDR3 DNA reads TGTTCCAGGGAATCGGTCACCGGGGAGCTGTTTTTT. This codes for CSRESVTGELFF.

This clonotype was seen repeatedly, ten times or more. The V and J genes are TRBV6-6 and TRBJ1-1, with TRBD1 matching over 8 bases. Germline V gene data show CDR1 as MNHNY and CDR2 as SVGAGI (reference sequence). V shed 6 bases, J shed 5 bases, and the junction held 5 bases outside the gene matches. This CDR3 has 13 residues. CDR3 bases: TGTGCCAGCAGCACAGGGGGGACTACTGAAGCTTTCTTT. Protein: CASSTGGTTEAFF.

This clonotype appeared many times. The chain is built from TRBV11-2 and TRBJ2-7; maybe TRBD1 (6 bases). V lost 5 bases and J 6 bases, leaving 11 bases between the germline ends. The CDR3 is made up of 12 amino acids. CDR1 SGHAT and CDR2 FQNNGV come from the germline V gene. CDR3: CASSPWGPEQYF. CDR3 nucleotides: TGTGCCAGCAGCCCGTGGGGGCCCGAGCAGTACTTC.

With regard to this clonotype: Being one base from a much bigger clone, this may be a read error. The rearrangement uses TRBV4-1 and TRBJ2-7; no clear D gene. CDR3 size: 13 residues. The germline V gene encodes CDR1 MGHRA and CDR2 YSYEKL. CDR3 amino acids: CAGSQRAEYEQYF. The CDR3 DNA follows: TGCGCCGGCAGCCAAAGGGCAGAATACGAGCAGTACTTC.

The V gene is TRBV6-5, the J gene TRBJ1-2; unclear D gene. CDR3 length: 15 amino acids. V lost 0 bases to trimming and J lost 8 bases, with 16 bases between them. Germline V gene data show CDR1 as MNHEY and CDR2 as SVGAGI. The CDR3 region is CASSYSVWIMEGYTF. CDR3 sequence (DNA): TGTGCCAGCAGTTACTCGGTGTGGATTATGGAAGGCTACACCTTC.

With respect to this clonotype: One end of the junction is discordant with germline, which a read error may explain. The chain employs TRBV11-2 and TRBJ2-2; D possibly corresponds to TRBD1 (5 bases). The germline CDR1 and CDR2 sequences are SGHAT and FQNNGV. This CDR3 is 13 amino acids long. Here the CDR3 DNA reads TGTACCAGCAGCTTAGACCGACAGCGGGAGCTGTTTTTT. Amino acid sequence: CTSSLDRQRELFF.

This clonotype was detected only once. The junction does not match germline at one end; this may be a read error. The chain joins TRBV11-2 to TRBJ2-5; possibly TRBD2 for D (5 bases). The germline V gene has CDR1 SGHAT and CDR2 FQNNGV. The CDR3 has 16 residues. This CDR3 is CASSLVSSVPGETQYF. The CDR3 DNA sequence: TGTGCCAGTAGCTTAGTGAGTAGCGTCCCGGGGGAGACCCAGTACTTC.

V gene TRBV19 combines with J gene TRBJ1-5; maybe TRBD1 (5 bases). CDR1 LNHDA and CDR2 SQIVND come from the germline V gene (reference sequence). V was cut by 6 bases and J by 4 bases, with 7 bases left in between. This CDR3 spans 12 amino acids. This CDR3 is CASSDRNQPQHF. Written as DNA, the CDR3 is TGTGCCAGTAGCGACAGAAATCAGCCCCAGCATTTT.

This clonotype was seen a handful of times. The CDR3 bases are TGTGCCTGGAGTGTAGGGACAGGGGGGAGTGAGCAGTTCTTC. Translating gives CAWSVGTGGSEQFF. The V gene is TRBV30, the J gene TRBJ2-1; 11 nucleotides match TRBD1. CDR1 and CDR2 from the germline V gene are GTSNPN and SVGIG (reference sequence). The V segment lost 0 bases and the J segment 9 bases; nucleotides outside the gene matches: 4. This CDR3 spans 14 amino acids. The complete variable domain, with remaining parts taken from reference TRBV30 and TRBJ2-1, reads SQTIHQWPATLVQPVGSPLSLECTVEGTSNPNLYWYRQAAGRGLQLLFYSVGIGQISSEVPQNLSASRPQDRQFILSSKKLLLSDSGFYLCAWSVGTGGSEQFFGPGTRLTVL.

This clonotype appeared a few times. The chain uses TRBV10-3 and TRBJ1-1; no definite D call. Per germline, CDR1 ENHRY and CDR2 SYGVKD. The CDR3 is 13 amino acids. The V end was cut by 10 bases, the J end by 2 bases, with 14 bases between. This CDR3 is CATRTGFNTEAFF. In DNA form, the CDR3 reads TGTGCCACCAGGACGGGGTTTAACACTGAAGCTTTCTTT.

Remarks on this clonotype: One junction end does not reproduce the germline sequence, and a read error may be involved. The genes are TRBV5-1 and TRBJ1-1; D is undetermined. Per germline, CDR1 SGHRS and CDR2 YFSETQ. This CDR3 spans 15 amino acids. The CDR3 sequence: CARSFSGSGGGEAFF. The CDR3 DNA follows: TGCGCCCGCAGCTTCTCGGGCAGCGGCGGAGGTGAAGCTTTCTTT.

The V call is TRBV29-1, the J call TRBJ1-1, with 7 bases identical to TRBD1. V dropped 7 bases and J dropped 3; count of bases not matched to a gene: 2. CDR3 length: 11 residues. The germline gives CDR1 SQVTM, CDR2 ANQGSEA. Here the CDR3 reads CSGGTDTEAFF. The CDR3 region has the DNA TGCAGCGGAGGGACAGACACTGAAGCTTTCTTT.

This clonotype was recorded once. V and J are TRBV5-6 and TRBJ2-1; 7 bases align to TRBD2. The CDR3 extends over 16 amino acids. The V segment lost 0 bases and the J segment 1 base; nucleotides outside the gene matches: 4. The V gene's germline CDR1 is SGHDT and CDR2 YYEEEE. In nucleotides, the CDR3 is TGTGCCAGCAGCTTGGATATAGCGGGTTCCTACAATGAGCAGTTCTTC. Translation gives CASSLDIAGSYNEQFF.

The V call is TRBV5-1, the J call TRBJ2-3; D is unclear. The CDR3 runs 12 residues. Per germline, CDR1 SGHRS and CDR2 YFSETQ. V lost 1 base, J lost 6 bases, and 6 bases lay in between. The CDR3 DNA sequence: TGCGCCAGCAGCTTGCATGCGGATACGCAGTATTTT. Protein: CASSLHADTQYF.

This clonotype turned up a few times. V and J are TRBV4-1 and TRBJ1-1; TRBD1 might be the D (5 bases). Germline CDR1 and CDR2: MGHRA and YSYEKL. This CDR3 spans 12 amino acids. Trimming took off 2 bases at V and 13 bases at J, with 14 bases between the two ends. The CDR3 reads CASSQSSQGFFF. CDR3 DNA sequence: TGCGCCAGCAGCCAAAGCAGTCAGGGATTTTTCTTT.

The count of this clonotype is one. The CDR3 ends on some other residue instead of the conserved phenylalanine or tryptophan, so this is likely a read error. The V call is TRBV11-2, the J call TRBJ2-2; 7 nucleotides align to TRBD1. Germline V CDR1 and CDR2: SGHAT, FQNNGV. CDR3 length equals 16 residues. CDR3 in DNA: TGTGTCAGCAGCTTAGAACCGACAGGGATCACCGGGGAGCTGTTTTCT. Translated: CVSSLEPTGITGELFS.

This chain links TRBV11-2 with TRBJ2-7, with 9 bases aligning to TRBD1. Germline CDR1 reads SGHAT; CDR2 reads FQNNGV. V was clipped by 5 bases and J by 13 bases; unmatched bases: 12. This CDR3 is 13 amino acids long. The CDR3 coding sequence is TGTGCCAGCAGCCCGAATAAAAACAGGGGGCACTACTTC. This gives the protein CASSPNKNRGHYF.